This T cell receptor (beta chain) comes out of a study of vaccination and CD4 T cells after COVID-19. Once obtained from cultured CD4+ T cells, the DNA was sequenced using the Oncomine TCR Beta short-read assay. One entry per CDR3 protein, called by TCRdb with MiXCR from the PCR reads. The sample contains about 3,800 distinct CDR3 sequences, roughly 13% of which appear only once. Regarding treatment: approximately 9-day PBMC culture with coronavirus spike peptide pools or control peptides (ViraFEST assay). CDR1 and CDR2 (germline): LGHDT, YNNKEL (reference sequence). The CDR3 runs 18 residues. Trimming cost V 6 bases and J 2 bases; bases outside gene matches: 19. This clonotype was detected only a few times. Its antigen remains unidentified.

The TCR was taken from a human donor who had recovered from COVID-19. The rearrangement joins TRBV3-1 to TRBJ2-7, with TRBD2 identical over 7 bases. The sample consisted of CD4+ T cells from blood, cultured in vitro. CDR3 protein: CASSGEAGLLSGTYEQYF. The CDR3 DNA follows: TGTGCCAGCAGTGGGGAAGCGGGGCTCCTATCAGGGACCTACGAGCAGTACTTC.